Shown below are 20 T cell receptor beta chains from a single sample sequenced in a study of T cell repertoires in cytomegalovirus infection (dated by TCRdb to the late 2010s). Data came from an Illumina HiSeq 1500. TCRdb trimmed public reads at Q25 via fastp, called clones via MiXCR and kept in-frame beta chains. Each CDR3 protein appears once, grouped with its most common genes and DNA. The sample table holds tens of thousands of distinct CDR3 sequences, of which approximately 36% were seen once. The ten most abundant clones make up about 74% of the sample. For these TCRs, the target antigens are not known. The specimen was PBMCs, sequenced either directly or after in vitro stimulation (not recorded which). Receptors were obtained from a human donor in good health (CMV status not recorded). Some clones in this sample may be carry-over from other donors' samples.

This clonotype has more than one count but fewer than ten. The chain is built from TRBV18 and TRBJ1-1; D is unresolved. This CDR3 is 12 amino acids long. CDR1 and CDR2 (germline): KGHSH, LQKENI. CDR3 residues: CLSVQQNTEAFF. The DNA of the CDR3 is TGTCTGTCTGTTCAGCAAAACACTGAAGCTTTCTTT.

This clonotype was observed a handful of times. The chain links TRBV4-1 to TRBJ1-1, with TRBD1 identical over 7 bases. In germline, CDR1 is MGHRA, CDR2 YSYEKL. The CDR3 loop spans 13 amino acids. Germline trimming cut 0 bases from V and 13 bases from J; bases unmatched to any gene: 8. The chain's CDR3 is CASSQDWDRGGFF. The CDR3 DNA sequence: TGCGCCAGCAGCCAAGATTGGGACAGAGGAGGTTTCTTT.

V and J are TRBV6-1 and TRBJ2-1, with no clear D. CDR1 is MNHNS, CDR2 SASEGT, per germline. The CDR3 consists of 14 residues. Between the trimmed V and J ends, which lost 1 base and 8 bases, there was a span of 12 bases. The CDR3 region is CASSEDPRGYEQFF. The CDR3 nucleotides are TGTGCCAGCAGTGAAGACCCTAGAGGCTATGAGCAGTTCTTC.

CDR3 loop: CASTRDRDQPQHF. The CDR3 bases are TGTGCCAGCACCAGGGACAGGGATCAGCCCCAGCATTTT. The V and J genes are TRBV7-9 and TRBJ1-5; 9 positions match TRBD1. The CDR3 consists of 13 residues. Trimming removed 7 bases from V and 5 bases from J; junction bases left unmatched: 3. Germline values: CDR1 SEHNR, CDR2 FQNEAQ (reference sequence).

The chain recombines TRBV6-8 with TRBJ2-3; 10 bases fit TRBD2. In germline, CDR1 is MNHGY, CDR2 SAAAGT. The CDR3 is made up of 14 amino acids. Unmatched junction bases numbered 7, after V lost 6 bases and J lost 7 bases. In DNA, the CDR3 is TGTGCCAGCAGGGTAGCGGGAGGAATAAATACGCAGTATTTT. This codes for CASRVAGGINTQYF.

The chain links TRBV4-3 to TRBJ2-3, with D uncertain. The germline gives CDR1 LGHNA, CDR2 YSLEER. The V gene lost 0 bases and the J gene lost 0 bases, with 10 bases spanning the gap. This CDR3 has 16 amino acids. This chain's CDR3 is CASSQDPTTSTDTQYF. The CDR3 nucleotides read TGCGCCAGCAGCCAAGATCCAACTACTAGCACAGATACGCAGTATTTT.

The chain recombines TRBV12-3 or TRBV12-4 with TRBJ2-2; unclear D gene. The CDR3 is made up of 14 amino acids. V was cut by 5 bases and J by 3 bases, with 10 bases left in between. The CDR3 DNA is TGTGCCAGCAGTAGACAAGCTTACACCGGGGAGCTGTTTTTT. Translating it yields CASSRQAYTGELFF.

The CDR3 here is CASSLRSGNQGIQYF. For the CDR3, the DNA is TGCGCCAGCAGCTTGCGTAGCGGGAATCAGGGCATTCAGTACTTC. The rearrangement joins TRBV5-1 to TRBJ2-4; 8 nucleotides match TRBD2. There are 15 residues in the CDR3. Trimming at V came to 1 base and at J to 9 bases, leaving 9 bases not matched to a gene. Germline V lookup: CDR1 SGHRS, CDR2 YFSETQ.

This clonotype has just a few counts. This chain connects TRBV28 to TRBJ2-7; D is possibly TRBD1 or TRBD2 (6 bases each). V was pared by 2 bases and J by 7 bases, with 18 bases between. The CDR3 is 15 residues long. Germline V gene lookup returns CDR1 MDHEN and CDR2 SYDVKM. This CDR3 reads CASSLVGGPQNEQYF. CDR3 DNA sequence: TGTGCCAGCAGTTTAGTCGGGGGCCCCCAGAATGAGCAGTACTTC.

V gene TRBV28 combines with J gene TRBJ1-2; D possibly corresponds to TRBD1 (5 bases). The CDR3 runs to 15 residues. V dropped 1 base and J dropped 1 base, with 10 bases sitting between them. CDR1 is MDHEN, CDR2 SYDVKM, per germline. CDR3 residues: CASSLSGTLNYGYTF. DNA of the CDR3: TGTGCCAGCAGTTTATCCGGGACTCTTAACTATGGCTACACCTTC.

This clonotype occurred many times. The V and J genes are TRBV7-2 and TRBJ1-5; 9 positions agree with TRBD1. The CDR3 is 16 amino acids. Unmatched junction bases numbered 9, after V lost 5 bases and J lost 4 bases. Germline V gene lookup returns CDR1 SGHTA and CDR2 FQGNSA. The CDR3 loop is CASSLTGGNWNQPQHF. The CDR3 nucleotides read TGTGCCAGCAGCCTGACAGGGGGGAATTGGAATCAGCCCCAGCATTTT.

This clonotype was detected a few times. The V gene is TRBV4-1, the J gene TRBJ2-1; 10 nucleotides match TRBD2. The CDR3 totals 19 residues. Germline assignment: CDR1 MGHRA and CDR2 YSYEKL. The J segment lost 0 bases and the V segment lost 5 bases, leaving 13 bases of the junction unmatched. Written as DNA, the CDR3 is TGCGCCAGCAGCGGTCAGCGGGAGGGGCGGCCGAGCTCCTACAATGAGCAGTTCTTC. The encoded protein is CASSGQREGRPSSYNEQFF.

The rearrangement uses TRBV13 and TRBJ2-7; D may be TRBD2 (6 bases). The V end was cut by 3 bases, the J end by 0 bases, with 12 bases between. Germline CDR1 PRHDT, CDR2 FYEKMQ (reference sequence). The CDR3 extends over 15 amino acids. The CDR3 DNA sequence: TGTGCCAGCAGCTTGAGACTAGAGAGCTCCTACGAGCAGTACTTC. Its protein is CASSLRLESSYEQYF.

This clonotype was picked up many times. The genes are TRBV7-9 and TRBJ1-1; D perhaps matches TRBD1 (5 bases). Deletions cut 3 bases from V and 1 base from J, with 9 bases between. Germline V gives CDR1 SEHNR, CDR2 FQNEAQ (reference sequence). CDR3 size: 14 residues. In DNA form, the CDR3 reads TGTGCCAGCAGCTTCGGACACCAGAACACTGAAGCTTTCTTT. Protein: CASSFGHQNTEAFF.

V usage is TRBV12-3 or TRBV12-4 and J usage is TRBJ1-4, with 12 bases that match TRBD1. J lost 4 bases, V lost 3 bases, and 3 bases had no gene match. This CDR3 has 16 residues. The CDR3 here is CASSLGTGGGNEKLFF. In DNA form, the CDR3 reads TGTGCCAGCAGTTTGGGGACAGGGGGCGGTAATGAAAAACTGTTTTTT.

The chain employs TRBV10-3 and TRBJ2-7; the D is unclear. The V end lost 4 bases, the J end lost 3 bases, and 10 bases lay between the germline ends. Per germline, CDR1 ENHRY and CDR2 SYGVKD. CDR3 size: 13 residues. Written as DNA, the CDR3 is TGTGCCATCAGTGCTGTGCCGGGCTACGAGCAGTACTTC. Its translation is CAISAVPGYEQYF.

J is TRBJ2-5 and V is TRBV20-1; D ambiguous. Per the germline V gene, CDR1 is DFQATT and CDR2 is SNEGSKA (reference sequence). The CDR3 has 14 residues. Trimming pared 3 bases from V and 5 bases from J, leaving 16 bases between. The CDR3 region has the DNA TGCAGTGCTAGTACCGCGGAGAAATTCGAGACCCAGTACTTC. Residues: CSASTAEKFETQYF.

This clonotype was picked up a small number of times. The chain combines TRBV5-1 with TRBJ2-3; D is undetermined. The CDR3 loop spans 13 amino acids. Germline CDR1 SGHRS, CDR2 YFSETQ. V lost 0 bases to trimming and J lost 7 bases, with 9 bases between them. The CDR3 is CASSLEAAHTQYF. CDR3 in DNA: TGCGCCAGCAGCTTGGAGGCAGCACATACGCAGTATTTT.

CDR3 in amino acids: CASSVGSGGAGGNTIYF. As DNA, the CDR3 is TGTGCCAGCAGCGTAGGCTCAGGGGGCGCAGGTGGAAACACCATATATTTT. V and J are TRBV9 and TRBJ1-3; 8 bases fit TRBD1. Germline CDR1 SGDLS, CDR2 YYNGEE. Trimming took 0 bases from V and 3 from J; bases not matched to a gene: 8. This CDR3 is built from 17 residues.

V usage is TRBV7-9 and J usage is TRBJ2-7; the match to TRBD1 covers 11 bases. Germline-derived CDR1 and CDR2 are SEHNR and FQNEAQ (reference sequence). V was clipped by 4 bases and J by 5 bases; unmatched bases: 7. CDR3 length: 15 residues. The CDR3 spells CASSSGTGGEDEQYF. CDR3 nucleotides: TGTGCCAGCAGCTCCGGGACAGGGGGGGAGGACGAGCAGTACTTC.